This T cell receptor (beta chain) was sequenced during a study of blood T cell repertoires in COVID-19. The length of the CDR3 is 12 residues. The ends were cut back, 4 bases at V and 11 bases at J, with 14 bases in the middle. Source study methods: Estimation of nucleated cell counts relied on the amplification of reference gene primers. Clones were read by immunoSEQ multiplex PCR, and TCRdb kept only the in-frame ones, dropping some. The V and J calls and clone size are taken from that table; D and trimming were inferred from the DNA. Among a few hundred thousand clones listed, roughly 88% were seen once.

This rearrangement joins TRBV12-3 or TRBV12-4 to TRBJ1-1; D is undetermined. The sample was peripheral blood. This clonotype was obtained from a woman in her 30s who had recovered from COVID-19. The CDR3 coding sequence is TGTGCCAGCAGTTCCCCGGGTTTAGCTGCTTTCTTT. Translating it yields CASSSPGLAAFF.